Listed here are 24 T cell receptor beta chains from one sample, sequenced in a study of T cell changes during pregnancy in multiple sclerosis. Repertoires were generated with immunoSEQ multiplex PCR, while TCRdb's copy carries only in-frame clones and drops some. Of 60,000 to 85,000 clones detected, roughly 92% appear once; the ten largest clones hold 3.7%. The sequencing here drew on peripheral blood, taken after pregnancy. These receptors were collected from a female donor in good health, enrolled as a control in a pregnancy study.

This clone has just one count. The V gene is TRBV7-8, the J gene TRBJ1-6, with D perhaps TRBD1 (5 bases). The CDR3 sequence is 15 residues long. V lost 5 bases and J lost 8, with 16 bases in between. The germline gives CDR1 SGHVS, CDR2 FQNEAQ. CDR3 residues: CASSTTTVEDSPLHF. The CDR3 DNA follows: TGTGCCAGCAGCACAACGACAGTCGAGGATTCACCCCTCCACTTT.

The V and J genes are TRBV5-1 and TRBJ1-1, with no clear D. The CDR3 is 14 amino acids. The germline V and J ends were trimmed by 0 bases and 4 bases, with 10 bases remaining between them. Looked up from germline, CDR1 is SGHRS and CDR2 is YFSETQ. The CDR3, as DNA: TGCGCCAGCAGCTTGGCTCCGGGGAGCACTGAAGCTTTCTTT. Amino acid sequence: CASSLAPGSTEAFF.

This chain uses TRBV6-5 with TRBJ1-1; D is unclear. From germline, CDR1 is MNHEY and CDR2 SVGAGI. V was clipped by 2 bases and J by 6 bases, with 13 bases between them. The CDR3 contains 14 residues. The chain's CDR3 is CASSYGSGVAEAFF. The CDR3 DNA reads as TGTGCCAGCAGTTACGGCAGCGGGGTGGCTGAAGCTTTCTTT.

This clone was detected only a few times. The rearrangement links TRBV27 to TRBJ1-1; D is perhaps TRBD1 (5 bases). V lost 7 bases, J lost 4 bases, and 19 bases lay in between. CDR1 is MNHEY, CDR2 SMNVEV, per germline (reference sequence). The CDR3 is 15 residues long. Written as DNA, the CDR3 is TGTGCCAGCAAATTGGGACTCGGGTTTGGCACTGAAGCTTTCTTT. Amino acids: CASKLGLGFGTEAFF.

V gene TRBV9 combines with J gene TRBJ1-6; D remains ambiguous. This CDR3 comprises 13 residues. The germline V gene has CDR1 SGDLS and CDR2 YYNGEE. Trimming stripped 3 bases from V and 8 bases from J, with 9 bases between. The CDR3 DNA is TGTGCCAGCAGCGAGAACACCGATTCACCCCTCCACTTT. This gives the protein CASSENTDSPLHF.

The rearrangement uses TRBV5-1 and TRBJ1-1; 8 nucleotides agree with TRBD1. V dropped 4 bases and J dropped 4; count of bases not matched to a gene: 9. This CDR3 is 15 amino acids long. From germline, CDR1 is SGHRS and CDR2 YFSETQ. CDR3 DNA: TGCGCCAGCAGCAAACAAACAGGGGGGAGCACTGAAGCTTTCTTT. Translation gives CASSKQTGGSTEAFF.

The DNA of the CDR3 is TGTGCCAGCAAGGGACAGACAAACACTGAAGCTTTCTTT. Its translation: CASKGQTNTEAFF. V usage is TRBV2 and J usage is TRBJ1-1; 7 positions match TRBD1. J was trimmed by 2 bases and V by 7 bases; bases with no gene match: 4. Germline CDR1 SNHLY, CDR2 FYNNEI. The CDR3 length is 13 residues.

The CDR3 bases are TGTGCCAGCAGTTTTTTGACGGGGTGGGGACAGATGAACACTGAAGCTTTCTTT. It specifies CASSFLTGWGQMNTEAFF. The V gene is TRBV28, the J gene TRBJ1-1; 7 bases fit TRBD1. CDR3 length equals 18 residues. The germline CDR1 and CDR2 sequences are MDHEN and SYDVKM. The V segment lost 3 bases and the J segment 0 bases; nucleotides outside the gene matches: 13.

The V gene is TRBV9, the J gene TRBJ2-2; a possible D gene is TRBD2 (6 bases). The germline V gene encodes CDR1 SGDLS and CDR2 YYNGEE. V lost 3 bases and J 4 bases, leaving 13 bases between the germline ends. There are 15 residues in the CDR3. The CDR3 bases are TGTGCCAGCAGCGGGGGACTGAGGACCACCGGGGAGCTGTTTTTT. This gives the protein CASSGGLRTTGELFF.

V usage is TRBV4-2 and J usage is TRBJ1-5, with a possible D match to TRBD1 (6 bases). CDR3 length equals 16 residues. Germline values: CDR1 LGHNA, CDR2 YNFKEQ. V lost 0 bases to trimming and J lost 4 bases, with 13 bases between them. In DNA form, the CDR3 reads TGTGCCAGCAGCCAAGAGTACATTACAGGGAATCAGCCCCAGCATTTT. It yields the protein CASSQEYITGNQPQHF.

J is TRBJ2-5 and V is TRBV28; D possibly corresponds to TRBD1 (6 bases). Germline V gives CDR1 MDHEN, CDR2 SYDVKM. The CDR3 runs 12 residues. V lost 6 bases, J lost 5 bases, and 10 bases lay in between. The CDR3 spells CASRGASETQYF. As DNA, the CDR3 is TGTGCCAGCAGGGGGGCGTCGGAGACCCAGTACTTC.

The CDR3 nucleotides read TGTGCCAGCAGCTTGGGGAGGACTAGCGCGGACGAGCAGTACTTC. This sequence encodes CASSLGRTSADEQYF. The chain couples TRBV5-5 to TRBJ2-7; 9 bases match TRBD2. Trimming cost V 0 bases and J 5 bases; bases outside gene matches: 6. Germline V lookup: CDR1 SGHKS, CDR2 YYEKEE (reference sequence). The CDR3 has 15 amino acids. The full variable domain, with the rest looked up from reference TRBV5-5 and TRBJ2-7, is DAGVTQSPTHLIKTRGQQVTLRCSPISGHKSVSWYQQVLGQGPQFIFQYYEKEERGRGNFPDRFSARQFPNYSSELNVNALLLGDSALYLCASSLGRTSADEQYFGPGTRLTVT.

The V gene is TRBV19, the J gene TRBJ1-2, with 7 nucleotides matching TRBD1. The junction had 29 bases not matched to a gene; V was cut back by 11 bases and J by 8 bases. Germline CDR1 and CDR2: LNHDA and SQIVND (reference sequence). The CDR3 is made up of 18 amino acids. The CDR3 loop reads CASTRDSSPIGDRSGYTF. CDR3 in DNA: TGTGCCTCGACCAGGGACAGCTCGCCCATTGGGGATCGGTCGGGCTACACCTTC.

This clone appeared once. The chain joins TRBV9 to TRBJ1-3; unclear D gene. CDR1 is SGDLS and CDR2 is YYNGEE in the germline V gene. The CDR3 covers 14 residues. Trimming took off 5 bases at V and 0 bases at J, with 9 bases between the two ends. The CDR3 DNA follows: TGTGCCAGCAGGGGCACTAGCTCTGGAAACACCATATATTTT. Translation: CASRGTSSGNTIYF.

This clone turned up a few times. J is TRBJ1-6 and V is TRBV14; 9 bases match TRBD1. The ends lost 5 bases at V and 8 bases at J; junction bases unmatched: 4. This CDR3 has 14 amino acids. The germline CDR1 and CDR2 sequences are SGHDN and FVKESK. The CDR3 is CASSTGGADSPLHF. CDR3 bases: TGTGCCAGCAGCACAGGGGGCGCAGATTCACCCCTCCACTTT.

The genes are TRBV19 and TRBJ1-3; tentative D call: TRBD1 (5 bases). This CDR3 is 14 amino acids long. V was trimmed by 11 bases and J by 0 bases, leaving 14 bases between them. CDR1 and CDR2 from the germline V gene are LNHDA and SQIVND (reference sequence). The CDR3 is CALGGLSSGNTIYF. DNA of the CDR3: TGTGCCCTGGGGGGGTTGAGCTCTGGAAACACCATATATTTT.

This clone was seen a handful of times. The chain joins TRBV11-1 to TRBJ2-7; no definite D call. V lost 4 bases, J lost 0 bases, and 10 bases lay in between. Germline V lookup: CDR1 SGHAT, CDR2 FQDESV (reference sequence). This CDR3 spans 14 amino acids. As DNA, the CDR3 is TGTGCCAGCAGCTCAAGCTGGGCCTCCTACGAGCAGTACTTC. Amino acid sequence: CASSSSWASYEQYF.

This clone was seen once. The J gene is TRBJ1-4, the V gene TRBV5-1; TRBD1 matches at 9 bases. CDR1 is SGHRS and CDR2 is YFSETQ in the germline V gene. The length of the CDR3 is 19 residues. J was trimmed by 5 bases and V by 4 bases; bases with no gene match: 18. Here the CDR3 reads CASSPRGTGQGGWNEKLFF. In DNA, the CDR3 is TGCGCCAGCAGCCCTAGGGGTACGGGACAGGGCGGATGGAATGAAAAACTGTTTTTT.

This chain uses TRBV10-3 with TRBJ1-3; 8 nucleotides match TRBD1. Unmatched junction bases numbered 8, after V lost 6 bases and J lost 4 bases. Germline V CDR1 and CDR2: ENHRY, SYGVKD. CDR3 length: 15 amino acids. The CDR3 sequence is CAISGTGNPGNTIYF. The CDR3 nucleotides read TGTGCCATCAGCGGGACAGGAAATCCAGGAAACACCATATATTTT.

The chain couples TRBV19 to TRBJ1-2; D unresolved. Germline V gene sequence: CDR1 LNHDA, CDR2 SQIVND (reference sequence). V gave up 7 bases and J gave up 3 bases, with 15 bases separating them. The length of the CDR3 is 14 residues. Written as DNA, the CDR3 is TGTGCCAGTACCTCGGGGAAAGGCTACTATGGCTACACCTTC. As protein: CASTSGKGYYGYTF.

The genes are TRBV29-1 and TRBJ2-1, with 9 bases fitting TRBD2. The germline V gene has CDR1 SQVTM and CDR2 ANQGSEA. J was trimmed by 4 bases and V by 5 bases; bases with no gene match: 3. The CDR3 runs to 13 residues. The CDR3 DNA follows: TGCAGCGTTCAGCTAGCGGGGTACAATGAGCAGTTCTTC. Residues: CSVQLAGYNEQFF.

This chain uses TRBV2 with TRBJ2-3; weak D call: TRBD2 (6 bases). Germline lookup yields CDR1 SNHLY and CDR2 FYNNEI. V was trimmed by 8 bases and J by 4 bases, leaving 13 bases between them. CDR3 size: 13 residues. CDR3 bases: TGTGCCAGCTTTTGGGTAGCGGCAGATACGCAGTATTTT. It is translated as CASFWVAADTQYF.

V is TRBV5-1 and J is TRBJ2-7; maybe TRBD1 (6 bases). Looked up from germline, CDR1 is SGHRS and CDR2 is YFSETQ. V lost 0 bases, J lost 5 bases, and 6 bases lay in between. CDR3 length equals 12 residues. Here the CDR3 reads CASSLAGDEQYF. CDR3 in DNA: TGCGCCAGCAGCTTGGCAGGGGACGAGCAGTACTTC.

The chain's CDR3 is CASSQGTGGIYNEQFF. The CDR3 coding sequence is TGTGCCAGCAGCCAAGGGACAGGCGGGATCTACAATGAGCAGTTCTTC. V usage is TRBV4-2 and J usage is TRBJ2-1; tentative D call: TRBD1 (7 bases). Germline V gives CDR1 LGHNA, CDR2 YNFKEQ. CDR3 length: 16 amino acids. The V and J ends lost 1 base and 3 bases respectively, with 13 bases between them.